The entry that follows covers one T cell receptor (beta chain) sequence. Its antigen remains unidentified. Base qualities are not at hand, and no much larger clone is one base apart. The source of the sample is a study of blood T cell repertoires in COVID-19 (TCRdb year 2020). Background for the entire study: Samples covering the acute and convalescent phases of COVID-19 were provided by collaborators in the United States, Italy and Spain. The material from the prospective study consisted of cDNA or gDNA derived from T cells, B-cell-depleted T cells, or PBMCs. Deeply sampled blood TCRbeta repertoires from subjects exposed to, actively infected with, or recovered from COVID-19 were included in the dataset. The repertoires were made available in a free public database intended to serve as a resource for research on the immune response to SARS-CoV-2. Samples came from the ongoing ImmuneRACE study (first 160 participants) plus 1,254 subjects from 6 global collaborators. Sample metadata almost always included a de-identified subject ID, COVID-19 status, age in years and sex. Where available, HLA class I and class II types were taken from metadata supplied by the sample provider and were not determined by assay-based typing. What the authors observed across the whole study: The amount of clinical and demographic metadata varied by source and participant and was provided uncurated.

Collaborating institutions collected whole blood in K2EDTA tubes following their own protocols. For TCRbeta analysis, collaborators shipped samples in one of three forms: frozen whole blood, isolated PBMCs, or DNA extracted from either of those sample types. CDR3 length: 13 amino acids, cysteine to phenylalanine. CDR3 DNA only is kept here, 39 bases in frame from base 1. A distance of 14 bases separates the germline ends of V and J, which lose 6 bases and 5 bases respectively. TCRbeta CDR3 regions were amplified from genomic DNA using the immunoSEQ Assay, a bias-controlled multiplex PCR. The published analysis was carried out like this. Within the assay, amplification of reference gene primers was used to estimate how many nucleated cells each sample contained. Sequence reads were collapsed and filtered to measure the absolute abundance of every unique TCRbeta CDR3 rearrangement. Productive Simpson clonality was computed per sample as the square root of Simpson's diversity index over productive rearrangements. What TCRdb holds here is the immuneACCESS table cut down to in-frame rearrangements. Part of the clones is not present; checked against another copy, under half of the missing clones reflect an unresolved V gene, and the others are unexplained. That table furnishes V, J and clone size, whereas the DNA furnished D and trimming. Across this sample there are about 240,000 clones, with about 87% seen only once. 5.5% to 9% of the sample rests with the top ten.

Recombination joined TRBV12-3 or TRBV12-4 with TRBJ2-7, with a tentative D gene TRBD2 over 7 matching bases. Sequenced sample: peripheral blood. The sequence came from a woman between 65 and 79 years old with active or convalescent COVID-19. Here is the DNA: TGTGCCAGCAGCCGGGGGGCTACCCACGAGCAGTACTTC. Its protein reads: CASSRGATHEQYF.